This TCR beta chain originates from a study of cytomegalovirus exposure and HLA in healthy donors. The germline gives CDR1 SGHAT, CDR2 FQNNGV. V gave up 0 bases and J gave up 8 bases, with 7 bases separating them. The CDR3 has 12 amino acids. Primers: 60 Vbeta forward and 13 Jbeta reverse. The method was immunoSEQ multiplex PCR; TCRdb's version includes in-frame clones alone and lacks a portion of them. This sample carries about 150,000 clones, 72% of them seen once, and the ten largest clones take less than 4.5%. The material sequenced was PBMCs. The rearrangement uses TRBV11-2 and TRBJ1-1, with unresolved D. The sequence was collected from a man aged 45-60 years in good health and CMV-seropositive. CDR3 DNA: TGTGCCAGCAGCTTAGATAGAAAGGAAGCTTTCTTT. Amino acids: CASSLDRKEAFF.